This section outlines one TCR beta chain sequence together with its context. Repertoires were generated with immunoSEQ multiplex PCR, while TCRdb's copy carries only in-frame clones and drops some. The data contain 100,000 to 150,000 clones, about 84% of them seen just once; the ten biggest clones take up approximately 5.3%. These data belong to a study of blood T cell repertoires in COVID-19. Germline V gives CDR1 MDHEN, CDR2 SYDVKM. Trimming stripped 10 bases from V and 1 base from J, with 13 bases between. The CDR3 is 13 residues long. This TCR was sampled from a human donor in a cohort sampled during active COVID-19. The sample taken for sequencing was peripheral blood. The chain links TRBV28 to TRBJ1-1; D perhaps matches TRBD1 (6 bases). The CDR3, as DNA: TGTGCCACTAAGGACAGATCGAACACTGAAGCTTTCTTT. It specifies CATKDRSNTEAFF.